This record covers a single T cell receptor beta chain. Antigen specificity is unknown. These data originate in a study of cytomegalovirus exposure and HLA in healthy donors. Primers: 60 Vbeta forward and 13 Jbeta reverse. Data came from immunoSEQ multiplex PCR; TCRdb stores just in-frame clones and leaves some out. In the table there are around 210,000 clones, 79% of which are singletons. Germline V gene sequence: CDR1 SGHRS, CDR2 YFSETQ. The CDR3 is 17 residues long. The ends lost 6 bases at V and 2 bases at J; junction bases unmatched: 10. Whole-study results and caveats: The investigators catalogued 164 TCR beta chains as cytomegalovirus-associated.

This TCR was sampled from a man in his fifties in good health and CMV-seronegative. The rearrangement joins TRBV5-1 to TRBJ2-6; 8 nucleotides line up with TRBD2. The sequenced material came from PBMCs. The CDR3 spells CASTPGGGAPGANVLTF. Written as DNA, the CDR3 is TGCGCCAGCACCCCGGGGGGGGGCGCCCCTGGGGCCAACGTCCTGACTTTC.